This TCR beta chain was captured in a study of vaccination and CD4 T cells after COVID-19. Looking at the study overall: SARS-CoV-2 was confirmed by nasal swab PCR; disease was mild in fewer than ten, severe in one. Four females and six males made up the convalescents, two of whom were Hispanic. The study's findings and limits: Convalescent patients saw a median roughly 90% of their reactive clones show up only after vaccination.

Points on this clonotype: The target antigen is unknown.

With the Oncomine TCR Beta short-read assay, DNA from cultured CD4+ T cells was sequenced. TCRdb reprocessed the PCR reads via MiXCR and lists one record per CDR3 protein. The sample shows 20,000 or so distinct CDR3 sequences, 50% to 60% of them seen only once. Trimming removed 3 bases from V and 0 bases from J, with 11 bases in between. This CDR3 spans 15 amino acids. Germline V gene sequence: CDR1 MNHEY, CDR2 SMNVEV (reference sequence). The treatment was: roughly ten-day PBMC culture with coronavirus spike peptide pools or control peptides (ViraFEST assay). A few million PBMCs per well were cultured with about 10 IU/ml IL-2 and approximately 9.6 ug/ml peptide pools.

The source material was CD4+ T cells from blood, cultured in vitro, sampled after SARS-CoV-2 vaccination. The sequence was collected from a human donor who had recovered from COVID-19. The chain joins TRBV27 to TRBJ1-2, with D maybe TRBD1 (5 bases). In nucleotides, the CDR3 is TGTGCCAGCAGTTTTCTTGACAGACCTAACTATGGCTACACCTTC. Amino acids: CASSFLDRPNYGYTF.